This TCR beta chain was identified in a study of blood T cell repertoires in COVID-19. Study-wide background: Samples taken during acute and convalescent COVID-19 were collected in the United States, Italy and Spain. Sources were T cells, B-cell-depleted T cells, or PBMCs; the material itself was cDNA or gDNA.

Assay: immunoSEQ multiplex PCR; the TCRdb copy retains only in-frame clones and omits some. The sample has fewer than 250,000 clones, about 83% seen once. This CDR3 spans 13 amino acids. The germline V gene encodes CDR1 SGHRS and CDR2 YFSETQ. V shed 1 base and J shed 8 bases, with 12 bases lying between them. The chain combines TRBV5-1 with TRBJ1-2; tentatively, D is TRBD1 (5 bases). The TCR originated in a man aged 50-60 years with active or convalescent COVID-19. Sequences were obtained from peripheral blood. CDR3 protein: CASSLFQGGGYTF. The CDR3 DNA follows: TGCGCCAGCAGCTTGTTTCAGGGAGGGGGCTACACCTTC.